The clone carrying this T cell receptor (beta chain) was seen at least ten times. The V end was cut by 4 bases, the J end by 6 bases, with 11 bases between. In germline, CDR1 is LGHNA, CDR2 YNFKEQ. The CDR3 covers 13 residues. TCRbeta library construction was performed incorporating unique molecular identifiers. TCRdb called the PCR reads again in MiXCR, with one record for every CDR3 protein. The data show 200,000 to 250,000 distinct CDR3 sequences, approximately 6.9% seen once. The data stem from a study of T-cell reconstitution after alpha-beta-depleted transplantation in children. The sequence derives from a boy between 2 and 10 years old with acute lymphoblastic leukemia, due to receive a stem cell transplant. The sequences come from PBMCs, collected before TCRalphabeta/CD19-depleted stem cell transplant. V is TRBV4-2 and J is TRBJ2-3; D is uncertain. CDR3 residues: CASSPRLVDTQYF. CDR3 nucleotides: TGTGCCAGCAGCCCACGCCTTGTGGATACGCAGTATTTT.